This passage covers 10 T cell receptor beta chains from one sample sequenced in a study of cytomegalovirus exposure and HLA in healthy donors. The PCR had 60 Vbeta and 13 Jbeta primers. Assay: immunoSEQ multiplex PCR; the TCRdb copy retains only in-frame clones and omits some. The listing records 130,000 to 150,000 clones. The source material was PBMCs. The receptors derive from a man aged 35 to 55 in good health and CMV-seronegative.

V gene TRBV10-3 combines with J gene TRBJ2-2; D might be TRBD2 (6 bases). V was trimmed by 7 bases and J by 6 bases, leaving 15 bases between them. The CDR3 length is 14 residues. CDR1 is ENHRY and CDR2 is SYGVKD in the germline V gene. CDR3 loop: CAINPQGGSGELFF. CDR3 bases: TGTGCCATCAATCCCCAGGGAGGCTCCGGGGAGCTGTTTTTT.

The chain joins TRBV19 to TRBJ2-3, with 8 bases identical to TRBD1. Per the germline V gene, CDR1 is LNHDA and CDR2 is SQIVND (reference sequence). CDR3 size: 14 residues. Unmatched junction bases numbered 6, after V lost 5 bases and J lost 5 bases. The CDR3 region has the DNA TGTGCCAGTAGTCCGGACAGGGCGCTAGATACGCAGTATTTT. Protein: CASSPDRALDTQYF.

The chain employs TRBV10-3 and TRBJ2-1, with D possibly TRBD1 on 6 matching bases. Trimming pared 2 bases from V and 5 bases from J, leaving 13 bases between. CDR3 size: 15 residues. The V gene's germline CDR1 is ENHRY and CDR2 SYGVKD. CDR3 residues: CAISETVDSDNEQFF. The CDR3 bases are TGTGCCATCAGTGAGACCGTGGACAGCGACAATGAGCAGTTCTTC.

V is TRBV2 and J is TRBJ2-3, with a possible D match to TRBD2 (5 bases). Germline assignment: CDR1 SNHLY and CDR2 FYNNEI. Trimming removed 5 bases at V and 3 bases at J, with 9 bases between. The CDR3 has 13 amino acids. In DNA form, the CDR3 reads TGTGCCAGCAGTCGGGATTCGACAGATACGCAGTATTTT. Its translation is CASSRDSTDTQYF. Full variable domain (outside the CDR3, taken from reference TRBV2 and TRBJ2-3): EPEVTQTPSHQVTQMGQEVILRCVPISNHLYFYWYRQILGQKVEFLVSFYNNEISEKSEIFDDQFSVERPDGSNFTLKIRSTKLEDSAMYFCASSRDSTDTQYFGPGTRLTVL.

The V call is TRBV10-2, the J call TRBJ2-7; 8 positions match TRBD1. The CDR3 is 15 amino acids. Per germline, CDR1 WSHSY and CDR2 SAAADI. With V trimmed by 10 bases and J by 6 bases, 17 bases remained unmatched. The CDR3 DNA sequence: TGCGCCAACGGGACAGGTCACCTCCCGGGACGCGAGCAGTACTTC. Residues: CANGTGHLPGREQYF.

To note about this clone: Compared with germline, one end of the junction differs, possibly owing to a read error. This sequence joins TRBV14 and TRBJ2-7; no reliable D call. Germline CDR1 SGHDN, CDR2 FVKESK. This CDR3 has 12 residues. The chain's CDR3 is CASSRPSDEQYF. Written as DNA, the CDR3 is TGTGCCAGCAGCCGTCCCTCCGACGAGCAGTACTTC. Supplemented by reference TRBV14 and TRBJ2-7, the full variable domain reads EAGVTQFPSHSVIEKGQTVTLRCDPISGHDNLYWYRRVMGKEIKFLLHFVKESKQDESGMPNNRFLAERTGGTYSTLKVQPAELEDSGVYFCASSRPSDEQYFGPGTRLTVT.

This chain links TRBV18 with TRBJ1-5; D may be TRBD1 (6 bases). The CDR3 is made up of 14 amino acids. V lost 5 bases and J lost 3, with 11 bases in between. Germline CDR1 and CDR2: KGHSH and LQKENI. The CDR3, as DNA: TGTGCCAGCTCAGCGACAGGATCCAATCAGCCCCAGCATTTT. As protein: CASSATGSNQPQHF.

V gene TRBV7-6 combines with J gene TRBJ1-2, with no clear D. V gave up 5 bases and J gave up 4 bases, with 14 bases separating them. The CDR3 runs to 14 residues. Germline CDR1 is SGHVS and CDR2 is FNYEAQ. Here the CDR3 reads CASSPLGGPYGYTF. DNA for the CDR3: TGTGCCAGCAGCCCCCTTGGCGGCCCCTATGGCTACACCTTC.

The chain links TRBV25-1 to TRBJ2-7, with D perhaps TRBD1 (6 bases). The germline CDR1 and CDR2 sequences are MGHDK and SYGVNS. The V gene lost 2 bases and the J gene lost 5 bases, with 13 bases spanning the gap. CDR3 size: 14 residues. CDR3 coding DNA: TGTGCCAGCAGTGAAAACTGGGGGCGGGACGAGCAGTACTTC. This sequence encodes CASSENWGRDEQYF.

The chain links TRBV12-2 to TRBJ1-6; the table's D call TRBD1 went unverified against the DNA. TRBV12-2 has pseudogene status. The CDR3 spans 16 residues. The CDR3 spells CASRPRDNSYNSPLHF. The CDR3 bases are TGTGCAAGTCGCCCCCGGGACAACTCCTATAATTCACCCCTCCACTTT.